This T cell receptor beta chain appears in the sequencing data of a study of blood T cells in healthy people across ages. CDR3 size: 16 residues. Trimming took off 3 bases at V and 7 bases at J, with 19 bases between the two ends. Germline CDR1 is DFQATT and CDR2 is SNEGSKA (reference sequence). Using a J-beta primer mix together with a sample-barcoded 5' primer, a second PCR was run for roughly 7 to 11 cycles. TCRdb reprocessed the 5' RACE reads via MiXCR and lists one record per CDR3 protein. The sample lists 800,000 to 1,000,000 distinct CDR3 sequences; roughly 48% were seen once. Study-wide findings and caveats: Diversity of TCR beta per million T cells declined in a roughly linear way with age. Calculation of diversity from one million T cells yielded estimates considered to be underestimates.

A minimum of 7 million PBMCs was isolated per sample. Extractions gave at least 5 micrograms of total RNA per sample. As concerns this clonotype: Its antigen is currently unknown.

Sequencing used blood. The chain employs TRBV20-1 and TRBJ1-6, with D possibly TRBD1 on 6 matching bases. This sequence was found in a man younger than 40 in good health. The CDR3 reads CSASQGHLSYNSPLHF. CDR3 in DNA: TGCAGTGCTAGCCAGGGGCACCTCTCGTACAATTCACCCCTCCACTTT.